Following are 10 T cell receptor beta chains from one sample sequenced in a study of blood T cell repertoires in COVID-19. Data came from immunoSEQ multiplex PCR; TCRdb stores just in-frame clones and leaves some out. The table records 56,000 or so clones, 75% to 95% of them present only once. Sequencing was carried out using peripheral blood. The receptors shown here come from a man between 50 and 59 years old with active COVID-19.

CDR3 nucleotides: TGTGCCAGCAGCCTCAGAGCGAATGAGCAGTTCTTC. As protein: CASSLRANEQFF. The chain joins TRBV3-1 (or the pseudogene TRBV3-2) to TRBJ2-1, with D hard to call. Trimming shortened V by 4 bases and J by 7 bases, and 8 bases separated the two germline ends. Germline CDR1 and CDR2: LGHDT and YNNKEL (reference sequence). This CDR3 has 12 amino acids.

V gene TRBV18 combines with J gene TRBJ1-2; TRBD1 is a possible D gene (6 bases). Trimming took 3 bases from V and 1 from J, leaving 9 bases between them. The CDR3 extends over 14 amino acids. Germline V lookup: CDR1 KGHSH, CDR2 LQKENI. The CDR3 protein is CASSPDSFNYGYTF. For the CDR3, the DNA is TGTGCCAGCTCACCGGACAGTTTTAACTATGGCTACACCTTC. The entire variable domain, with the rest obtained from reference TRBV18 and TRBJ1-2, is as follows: NAGVMQNPRHLVRRRGQEARLRCSPMKGHSHVYWYRQLPEEGLKFMVYLQKENIIDESGMPKERFSAEFPKEGPSILRIQQVVRGDSAAYFCASSPDSFNYGYTFGSGTRLTVV.

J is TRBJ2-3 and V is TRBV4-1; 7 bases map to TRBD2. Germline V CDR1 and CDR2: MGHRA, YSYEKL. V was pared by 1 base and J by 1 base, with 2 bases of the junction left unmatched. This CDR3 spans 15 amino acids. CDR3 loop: CASSQGLAGTDTQYF. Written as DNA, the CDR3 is TGCGCCAGCAGCCAAGGACTAGCAGGCACAGATACGCAGTATTTT.

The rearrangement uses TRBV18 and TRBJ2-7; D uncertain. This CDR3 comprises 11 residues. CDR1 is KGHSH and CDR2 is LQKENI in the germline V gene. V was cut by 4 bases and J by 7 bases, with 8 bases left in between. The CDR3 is CASSLGTEQYF. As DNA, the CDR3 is TGTGCCAGCTCACTCGGTACGGAGCAGTACTTC.

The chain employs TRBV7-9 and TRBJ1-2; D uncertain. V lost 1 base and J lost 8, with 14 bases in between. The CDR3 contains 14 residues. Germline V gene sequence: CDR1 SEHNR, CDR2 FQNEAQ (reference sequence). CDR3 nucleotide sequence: TGTGCCAGCAGCTTAGGTTGGAATGGAGGAGGCTACACCTTC. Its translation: CASSLGWNGGGYTF.

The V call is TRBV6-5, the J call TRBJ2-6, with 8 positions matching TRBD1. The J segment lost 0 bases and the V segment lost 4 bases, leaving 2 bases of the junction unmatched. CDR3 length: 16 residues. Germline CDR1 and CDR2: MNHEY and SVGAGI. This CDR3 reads CASSSGTGSGANVLTF. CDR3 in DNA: TGTGCCAGCAGTTCCGGGACAGGCTCTGGGGCCAACGTCCTGACTTTC.

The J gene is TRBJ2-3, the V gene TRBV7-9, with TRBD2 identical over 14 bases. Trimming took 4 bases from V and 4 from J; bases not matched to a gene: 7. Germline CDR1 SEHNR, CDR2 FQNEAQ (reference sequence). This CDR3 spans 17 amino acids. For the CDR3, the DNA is TGTGCCAGCAGCTCGCGACTAGCGGGGGGGCTGGCAGATACGCAGTATTTT. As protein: CASSSRLAGGLADTQYF.

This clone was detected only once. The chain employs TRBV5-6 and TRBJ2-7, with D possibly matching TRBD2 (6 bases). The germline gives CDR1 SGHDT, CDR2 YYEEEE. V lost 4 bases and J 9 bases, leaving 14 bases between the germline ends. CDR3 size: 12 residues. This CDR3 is CASSPGRSGQYF. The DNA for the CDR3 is TGTGCCAGCAGCCCCGGTCGTAGCGGGCAGTACTTC.

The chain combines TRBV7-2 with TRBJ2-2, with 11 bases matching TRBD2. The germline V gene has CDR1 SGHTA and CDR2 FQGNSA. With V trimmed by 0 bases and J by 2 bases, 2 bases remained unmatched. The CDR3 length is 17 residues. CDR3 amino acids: CASSLASGRANTGELFF. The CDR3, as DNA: TGTGCCAGCAGCTTAGCTAGCGGGAGGGCCAACACCGGGGAGCTGTTTTTT.

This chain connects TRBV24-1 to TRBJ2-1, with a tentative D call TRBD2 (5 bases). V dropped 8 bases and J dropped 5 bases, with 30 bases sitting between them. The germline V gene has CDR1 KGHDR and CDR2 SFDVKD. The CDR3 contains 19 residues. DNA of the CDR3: TGTGCCACCAAGTGTGGGGATACGAATCGGAGGTCCCAAAACAATGAGCAGTTCTTC. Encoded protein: CATKCGDTNRRSQNNEQFF.